A selection of T cell receptor beta chains follows, all from one sample in a study of blood T cells in healthy people across ages. A single record per CDR3 protein comes from TCRdb applying MiXCR to the 5' RACE reads. The sample consists of hundreds of thousands of distinct CDR3 sequences, 25% to 30% of them appearing once. Another study also made use of these data, one on T cells of mothers and their children.

The specimen was blood. The receptors were sampled from a boy younger than 18 in good health. The CDR3 runs from the conserved cysteine through the conserved F or W. The D gene is left open where the match is weak. Some rows have no size entry. The others give once, few or many, or a class for an expanded clone.

d_call: TRBD1
j_call: TRBJ2-4
v_call: TRBV11-2
clone_size: -
cdr3_nt: TGTGCCAGCAGCTTAGAAGGGACAGGGGGAAACATTCAGTACTTC
cdr3_aa: CASSLEGTGGNIQYF

d_call: -
j_call: TRBJ2-7
v_call: TRBV7-6
clone_size: -
cdr3_nt: TGTGCCAGCAGCTTACGGGGGAGAACCTACGAGCAGTACTTC
cdr3_aa: CASSLRGRTYEQYF

d_call: -
j_call: TRBJ1-4
v_call: TRBV12-3/TRBV12-4
clone_size: few
cdr3_nt: TGTGCCAGCAGTCTGGGACCGAATAATGAAAAACTGTTTTTT
cdr3_aa: CASSLGPNNEKLFF

d_call: -
j_call: TRBJ2-3
v_call: TRBV7-2
clone_size: -
cdr3_nt: TGTGCCAGCAGCCTCCTCTCGGGCGAGCGTTTCACAGATACGCAGTATTTT
cdr3_aa: CASSLLSGERFTDTQYF

d_call: TRBD1
j_call: TRBJ2-2
v_call: TRBV10-1
clone_size: -
cdr3_nt: TGCGCCAGCAGCTCCGGGACAGTCCCCACCGGGGAGCTGTTTTTT
cdr3_aa: CASSSGTVPTGELFF

d_call: TRBD2
j_call: TRBJ2-1
v_call: TRBV10-3
clone_size: -
cdr3_nt: TGTGCCATCAGTGAGTTGAGCGGGGGTTTCCACAATGAGCAGTTCTTC
cdr3_aa: CAISELSGGFHNEQFF

d_call: -
j_call: TRBJ2-1
v_call: TRBV27
clone_size: -
cdr3_nt: TGTGCCAGCAGTCGCGGGACAAAATACAATGAACAGTTCTTC
cdr3_aa: CASSRGTKYNEQFF

d_call: -
j_call: TRBJ2-5
v_call: TRBV9
clone_size: -
cdr3_nt: TGTGCCAGCAGCGTAGGCAGCGAAGAGACCCAGTACTTC
cdr3_aa: CASSVGSEETQYF

d_call: TRBD1
j_call: TRBJ1-1
v_call: TRBV10-3
clone_size: few
cdr3_nt: TGTGCCATCAGGATCGGGACAGGGGAGAACACTGAAGCTTTCTTT
cdr3_aa: CAIRIGTGENTEAFF

d_call: TRBD1
j_call: TRBJ1-4
v_call: TRBV29-1
clone_size: few
cdr3_nt: TGCAGCTTTTCCGGGACAGGCCTTCCATCTTCAACTAATGAAAAACTGTTTTTT
cdr3_aa: CSFSGTGLPSSTNEKLFF

d_call: -
j_call: TRBJ2-2
v_call: TRBV9
clone_size: few
cdr3_nt: TGTGCCAGCAGCGGGGCAGGGACCATCGGGGAGCTGTTTTTT
cdr3_aa: CASSGAGTIGELFF

d_call: TRBD2
j_call: TRBJ2-7
v_call: TRBV29-1
clone_size: few
cdr3_nt: TGCAGCGTTACGGACCGGGGGGAGTACTTC
cdr3_aa: CSVTDRGEYF

d_call: -
j_call: TRBJ2-6
v_call: TRBV5-1
clone_size: -
cdr3_nt: TGCGCCAGCAGCATCGACTTGCCGCGCTCTGGGGCCAACGTCCTGACTTTC
cdr3_aa: CASSIDLPRSGANVLTF

d_call: -
j_call: TRBJ2-7
v_call: TRBV6-5
clone_size: -
cdr3_nt: TGTGCCAGCAGACCAGGACTATTGAGCTCCTACGAGCAGTACTTC
cdr3_aa: CASRPGLLSSYEQYF

d_call: TRBD1
j_call: TRBJ1-4
v_call: TRBV6-5
clone_size: -
cdr3_nt: TGTGCCAGCACTCCGGGACAGGGGGATGAAAAACTGTTTTTT
cdr3_aa: CASTPGQGDEKLFF